This entry lists 26 T cell receptor beta chains sequenced from one sample in a study of shared clonotypes between healthy human individuals. Clones were read by immunoSEQ multiplex PCR, and TCRdb kept only the in-frame ones, dropping some. The sample shows around 2,000,000 clones, about 95% of them seen only once. Naive CD8 cells lacked CD45RO and underwent positive selection for CCR7, leaving out terminally differentiated effector memory CD45RA+ cells. Sequencing was carried out using naive CD8+ T cells sorted from blood. The source of these receptors is a man between 18 and 35 years old in good health.

CDR3 in DNA: TGTGCCAGCAGCCAACTAGCGGGCACAGATACGCAGTATTTT. It is translated as CASSQLAGTDTQYF. The chain couples TRBV6-5 to TRBJ2-3; 8 bases are a match to TRBD2. In germline, CDR1 is MNHEY, CDR2 SVGAGI. V trimming: 6 bases; J trimming: 1 base; junction bases outside the gene matches: 3. The CDR3 spans 14 residues.

This chain links TRBV2 with TRBJ2-3; 11 bases are a match to TRBD2. Per the germline V gene, CDR1 is SNHLY and CDR2 is FYNNEI. The CDR3 consists of 15 residues. The trim removed 9 bases at V and 2 bases at J, leaving 7 bases unmatched. CDR3 region: CARETSGDHTDTQYF. CDR3 DNA: TGTGCCAGGGAGACTAGCGGGGATCACACAGATACGCAGTATTTT.

The chain is built from TRBV5-8 and TRBJ1-4; D uncertain. CDR3 length: 14 residues. V gave up 4 bases and J gave up 4 bases, with 11 bases separating them. Germline CDR1 and CDR2: SGHTS and YDEGEE. The DNA for the CDR3 is TGTGCCAGCAGCGACTCCGTGCTTAATGAAAAACTGTTTTTT. Amino acids: CASSDSVLNEKLFF.

The V call is TRBV13, the J call TRBJ2-1; D is unresolved. The CDR3 spans 16 residues. With 1 base removed from V and 2 bases from J, the gap between germline ends came to 12 bases. CDR1 PRHDT and CDR2 FYEKMQ come from the germline V gene (reference sequence). DNA of the CDR3: TGTGCCAGCAGCTTAGAGGGAACTAACGCCTACAATGAGCAGTTCTTC. Its protein is CASSLEGTNAYNEQFF. The full variable domain, completed using reference TRBV13 and TRBJ2-1, is AAGVIQSPRHLIKEKRETATLKCYPIPRHDTVYWYQQGPGQDPQFLISFYEKMQSDKGSIPDRFSAQQFSDYHSELNMSSLELGDSALYFCASSLEGTNAYNEQFFGPGTRLTVL.

The chain employs TRBV29-1 and TRBJ2-1, with 7 positions matching TRBD1. CDR3 length: 15 amino acids. J lost 4 bases, V lost 3 bases, and 9 bases had no gene match. Germline CDR1 is SQVTM and CDR2 is ANQGSEA. CDR3 in amino acids: CSVENDRALYNEQFF. The CDR3 nucleotides are TGCAGCGTTGAGAACGACAGGGCTTTGTACAATGAGCAGTTCTTC.

The chain carries TRBV6-8 and TRBJ2-7; 8 bases map to TRBD1. Per germline, CDR1 MNHGY and CDR2 SAAAGT. The trim removed 5 bases at V and 0 bases at J, leaving 6 bases unmatched. The CDR3 sequence is 15 residues long. The CDR3 loop reads CASSPRGQGSYEQYF. The CDR3 DNA sequence: TGTGCCAGCAGTCCTCGTGGACAGGGCTCCTACGAGCAGTACTTC.

The chain employs TRBV25-1 and TRBJ2-1; no clear D. Trimming took 7 bases from V and 0 from J, leaving 4 bases between them. Germline V CDR1 and CDR2: MGHDK, SYGVNS. CDR3 size: 12 residues. The CDR3 DNA sequence: TGTGCCAGCATGCGCTCCTACAATGAGCAGTTCTTC. As protein: CASMRSYNEQFF.

Of note for this clone: One end of the junction varies from germline; a read error may be responsible. V and J are TRBV6-5 and TRBJ1-4; D is uncertain. CDR1 is MNHEY and CDR2 is SVGAGI in the germline V gene. The CDR3 extends over 16 amino acids. This CDR3 reads CASTYKDLSTNEKLFF. The CDR3, as DNA: TGTGCCAGCACTTACAAGGACCTTTCAACTAATGAAAAACTGTTTTTT.

The chain carries TRBV27 and TRBJ1-3; D is uncertain. CDR3 length: 16 amino acids. V dropped 3 bases and J dropped 0 bases, with 12 bases sitting between them. Looked up from germline, CDR1 is MNHEY and CDR2 is SMNVEV (reference sequence). CDR3 region: CASSFRQQVSGNTIYF. For the CDR3, the DNA is TGTGCCAGCAGTTTCCGGCAGCAGGTCTCTGGAAACACCATATATTTT.

CDR3 sequence: CASSYDRSLEQYF. CDR3 nucleotide sequence: TGTGCCAGCAGCTACGACAGGTCCCTGGAGCAGTACTTC. This chain connects TRBV13 to TRBJ2-7, with D perhaps TRBD1 (6 bases). The CDR3 loop spans 13 amino acids. Trimming took 4 bases from V and 7 from J, leaving 14 bases between them. CDR1 and CDR2 (germline): PRHDT, FYEKMQ (reference sequence). Together with reference TRBV13 and TRBJ2-7, the CDR3 gives the full variable domain: AAGVIQSPRHLIKEKRETATLKCYPIPRHDTVYWYQQGPGQDPQFLISFYEKMQSDKGSIPDRFSAQQFSDYHSELNMSSLELGDSALYFCASSYDRSLEQYFGPGTRLTVT.

This sequence joins TRBV28 and TRBJ2-3; D could derive from TRBD1 or TRBD2 (5 bases each). The germline V gene encodes CDR1 MDHEN and CDR2 SYDVKM. Trimming shortened V by 5 bases and J by 2 bases, and 14 bases separated the two germline ends. The CDR3 sequence is 15 residues long. The DNA of the CDR3 is TGTGCCAGCAGTCCCACCCCGGGGCTCACAGATACGCAGTATTTT. Translated: CASSPTPGLTDTQYF. The variable domain in full, with the rest retrieved from reference TRBV28 and TRBJ2-3, is DVKVTQSSRYLVKRTGEKVFLECVQDMDHENMFWYRQDPGLGLRLIYFSYDVKMKEKGDIPEGYSVSREKKERFSLILESASTNQTSMYLCASSPTPGLTDTQYFGPGTRLTVL.

The V call is TRBV13, the J call TRBJ2-7, with a tentative D call TRBD2 (5 bases). CDR1 and CDR2 from the germline V gene are PRHDT and FYEKMQ (reference sequence). Between the trimmed V and J ends, which lost 2 bases and 2 bases, there was a span of 10 bases. The CDR3 sequence is 14 residues long. Written as DNA, the CDR3 is TGTGCCAGCAGCTTACGAGGACTTGCCTACGAGCAGTACTTC. Translated, it gives CASSLRGLAYEQYF.

The rearrangement uses TRBV19 and TRBJ2-7, with 8 bases matching TRBD1. The CDR3 extends over 16 amino acids. The germline gives CDR1 LNHDA, CDR2 SQIVND (reference sequence). V lost 1 base, J lost 5 bases, and 10 bases stayed unmatched. CDR3 sequence (DNA): TGTGCCAGTAGTATAGCGTACGGACAGGGTGTTGACGAGCAGTACTTC. Translated, it gives CASSIAYGQGVDEQYF.

The chain combines TRBV30 with TRBJ2-3, with D possibly matching TRBD2 (6 bases). CDR3 length equals 14 residues. Germline V CDR1 and CDR2: GTSNPN, SVGIG (reference sequence). The V end was cut by 1 base, the J end by 6 bases, with 14 bases between. This CDR3 is CAWSENSSADTQYF. The CDR3 DNA follows: TGTGCCTGGAGTGAAAATTCTAGCGCTGATACGCAGTATTTT.

The chain joins TRBV19 to TRBJ2-7, with TRBD1 matching over 9 bases. The CDR3 extends over 17 amino acids. Looked up from germline, CDR1 is LNHDA and CDR2 is SQIVND (reference sequence). V lost 6 bases and J lost 3; bases outside the gene matches: 15. The CDR3 DNA reads as TGTGCCAGTAGCGTCGAGGGACAGGGCGTCTTGCGCTACGAGCAGTACTTC. It encodes CASSVEGQGVLRYEQYF.

In its sample, this clone was seen many times. Other nucleotide sequences from this sample produce the same CDR3. The chain employs TRBV6-1 and TRBJ2-7; 8 positions match TRBD1. V was pared by 6 bases and J by 0 bases, with 1 base of the junction left unmatched. Looked up from germline, CDR1 is MNHNS and CDR2 is SASEGT. This CDR3 contains 13 residues. The CDR3 loop is CASSDRGSYEQYF. Written as DNA, the CDR3 is TGTGCCAGCAGCGACAGGGGCTCCTACGAGCAGTACTTC.

The V call is TRBV27, the J call TRBJ2-7, with D hard to call. The CDR3 has 13 residues. Germline assignment: CDR1 MNHEY and CDR2 SMNVEV (reference sequence). The V end was cut by 3 bases, the J end by 3 bases, with 9 bases between. CDR3 sequence: CASSLRSHYEQYF. Written as DNA, the CDR3 is TGTGCCAGCAGTTTGCGGTCCCACTACGAGCAGTACTTC.

V gene TRBV10-2 combines with J gene TRBJ1-5; D remains ambiguous. V lost 0 bases, J lost 4 bases, and 7 bases lay in between. The germline CDR1 and CDR2 sequences are WSHSY and SAAADI. The CDR3 sequence is 14 residues long. The CDR3 protein is CASSESGWNQPQHF. Written as DNA, the CDR3 is TGCGCCAGCAGTGAGTCTGGGTGGAATCAGCCCCAGCATTTT.

V is TRBV28 and J is TRBJ2-7; TRBD1 might be the D (6 bases). The CDR3 loop spans 14 amino acids. Trimming shortened V by 2 bases and J by 7 bases, and 15 bases separated the two germline ends. The V gene's germline CDR1 is MDHEN and CDR2 SYDVKM. CDR3 residues: CASSLPGDGGEQYF. CDR3 coding DNA: TGTGCCAGCAGTTTACCAGGGGACGGTGGGGAGCAGTACTTC.

The rearrangement uses TRBV9 and TRBJ2-1; 11 nucleotides match TRBD1. V lost 6 bases, J lost 5 bases, and 4 bases stayed unmatched. Germline CDR1 reads SGDLS; CDR2 reads YYNGEE. The CDR3 spans 14 residues. CDR3 sequence (DNA): TGTGCCAGCAAGGGGACAGGGGGAGACAATGAGCAGTTCTTC. Translated: CASKGTGGDNEQFF.

Regarding this clone: Different DNA sequences within this sample yield the same CDR3. The gene calls are TRBV30 and TRBJ1-1; tentative D call: TRBD1 (5 bases). Looked up from germline, CDR1 is GTSNPN and CDR2 is SVGIG (reference sequence). V was pared by 0 bases and J by 4 bases, with 9 bases between. The CDR3 is made up of 13 amino acids. CDR3 in amino acids: CAWSVSGGTEAFF. CDR3 sequence (DNA): TGTGCCTGGAGTGTTTCGGGGGGCACTGAAGCTTTCTTT.

This clone has only one observation. This chain connects TRBV13 to TRBJ2-2, with TRBD2 identical over 14 bases. The CDR3 has 17 residues. Germline values: CDR1 PRHDT, CDR2 FYEKMQ (reference sequence). J was trimmed by 4 bases and V by 5 bases; bases with no gene match: 6. CDR3 residues: CASSLTSGGASTGELFF. The CDR3 nucleotides are TGTGCCAGCAGCCTGACTAGCGGGGGGGCGTCCACCGGGGAGCTGTTTTTT.

The rearrangement joins TRBV5-4 to TRBJ1-2, with D unresolved. With 4 bases removed from V and 5 bases from J, the gap between germline ends came to 18 bases. Per the germline V gene, CDR1 is SGHNT and CDR2 is YYREEE (reference sequence). CDR3 length: 15 amino acids. CDR3 DNA sequence: TGTGCCAGCAGCCGCGAGGATGGGAAAACGTATGGCTACACCTTC. Translating it yields CASSREDGKTYGYTF.

This chain uses TRBV29-1 with TRBJ2-1; 8 bases match TRBD2. V dropped 3 bases and J dropped 3; count of bases not matched to a gene: 7. The CDR3 extends over 15 amino acids. Germline CDR1 reads SQVTM; CDR2 reads ANQGSEA. CDR3 sequence: CSVDGGERYYNEQFF. DNA for the CDR3: TGCAGCGTTGACGGGGGGGAGAGGTACTACAATGAGCAGTTCTTC.

CDR3 bases: TGTGCCAGCAGTGATCAGAGCCCCCTCCACTTT. This sequence encodes CASSDQSPLHF. This rearrangement joins TRBV6-1 to TRBJ1-6, with D uncertain. Per the germline V gene, CDR1 is MNHNS and CDR2 is SASEGT. The V end was cut by 3 bases, the J end by 13 bases, with 7 bases between. This CDR3 has 11 amino acids.

The gene calls are TRBV6-4 and TRBJ2-3, with D possibly being TRBD2 (6 bases). The germline V gene has CDR1 MRHNA and CDR2 SNTAGT. Trimming shortened V by 9 bases and J by 4 bases, and 17 bases separated the two germline ends. The CDR3 runs 14 residues. The CDR3 loop reads CASSDGGEADTQYF. The CDR3 DNA reads as TGTGCCAGTTCCGACGGGGGTGAAGCAGATACGCAGTATTTT.